This T cell receptor (beta chain) came from a study of cytomegalovirus exposure and HLA in healthy donors. Clones were sequenced by immunoSEQ multiplex PCR, and TCRdb holds only the in-frame ones, with some missing. In the table there are roughly 70,000 clones, 95% to 98% of which are singletons. From germline, CDR1 is MDHEN and CDR2 SYDVKM. Trimming removed 1 base at V and 5 bases at J, with 17 bases between. The CDR3 contains 16 residues. This receptor was identified in a woman aged 18-30 years in good health and CMV-seropositive. Sequenced input: PBMCs. The rearrangement uses TRBV28 and TRBJ2-5; D possibly corresponds to TRBD2 (5 bases). The CDR3 loop is CASSLSGIWDSETQYF. In DNA form, the CDR3 reads TGTGCCAGCAGTTTATCCGGGATATGGGATTCGGAGACCCAGTACTTC. Together with reference TRBV28 and TRBJ2-5, the CDR3 gives the full variable domain: DVKVTQSSRYLVKRTGEKVFLECVQDMDHENMFWYRQDPGLGLRLIYFSYDVKMKEKGDIPEGYSVSREKKERFSLILESASTNQTSMYLCASSLSGIWDSETQYFGPGTRLLVL.